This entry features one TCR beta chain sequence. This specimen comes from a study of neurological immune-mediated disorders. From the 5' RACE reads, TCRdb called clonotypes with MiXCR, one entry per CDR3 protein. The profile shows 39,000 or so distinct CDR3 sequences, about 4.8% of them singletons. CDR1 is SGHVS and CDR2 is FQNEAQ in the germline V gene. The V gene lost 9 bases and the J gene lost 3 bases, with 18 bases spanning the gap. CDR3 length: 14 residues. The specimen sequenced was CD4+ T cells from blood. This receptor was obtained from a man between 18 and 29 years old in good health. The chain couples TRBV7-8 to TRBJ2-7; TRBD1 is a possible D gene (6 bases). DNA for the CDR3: TGTGCCAGACACTTTACTCTGACAGGCTACGAGCAGTACTTC. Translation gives CARHFTLTGYEQYF. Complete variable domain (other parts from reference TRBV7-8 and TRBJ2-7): GAGVSQSPRYKVAKRGQDVALRCDPISGHVSLFWYQQALGQGPEFLTYFQNEAQLDKSGLPSDRFFAERPEGSVSTLKIQRTQQEDSAVYLCARHFTLTGYEQYFGPGTRLTVT.